These 19 T cell receptor beta chains were all obtained from the same sample, sequenced in a study of T-cell reconstitution after alpha-beta-depleted transplantation in children. Using unique molecular identifiers, the investigators prepared the TCRbeta library. TCRdb used MiXCR to reprocess the PCR reads, holding one entry per CDR3 protein. Of roughly 500,000 distinct CDR3 sequences listed, approximately 30% are singletons. Sequenced material: PBMCs from the stem cell graft donor, taken from the stem cell graft. The receptors shown here come from a human donor who donated a stem cell graft to a child with aplastic anemia.

The chain joins TRBV12-3 or TRBV12-4 to TRBJ2-1, with 7 bases fitting TRBD2. V lost 6 bases, J lost 15 bases, and 8 bases stayed unmatched. The CDR3 loop spans 11 amino acids. The CDR3: CASRTGGIPFF. The CDR3 DNA sequence: TGTGCCAGCAGGACGGGAGGAATTCCGTTCTTC.

The chain recombines TRBV4-3 with TRBJ2-7; no reliable D call. Germline-derived CDR1 and CDR2 are LGHNA and YSLEER. V was shortened by 0 bases and J by 3 bases, with 6 bases between the two germline ends. The CDR3 has 13 residues. The CDR3 region has the DNA TGCGCCAGCAGCCAAGATCTCTACTACGAGCAGTACTTC. Amino acid sequence: CASSQDLYYEQYF.

This clonotype was seen a few times. The V call is TRBV6-1, the J call TRBJ1-4; possible D gene TRBD1, 6 bases. CDR3 size: 13 residues. V lost 3 bases and J lost 7, with 9 bases in between. CDR1 is MNHNS and CDR2 is SASEGT in the germline V gene. CDR3 amino acids: CASSDRGSEKLFF. The CDR3 DNA reads as TGTGCCAGCAGTGACAGGGGAAGTGAAAAACTGTTTTTT.

This clonotype was observed a handful of times. CDR3 sequence reads: CSASRTGVTGELFF. CDR3 nucleotides: TGCAGTGCTAGCCGGACAGGGGTCACCGGGGAGCTGTTTTTT. The chain joins TRBV20-1 to TRBJ2-2; 9 nucleotides line up with TRBD1. This CDR3 region has 14 residues. Germline CDR1 is DFQATT and CDR2 is SNEGSKA (reference sequence). Trimming took 3 bases from V and 4 from J; bases not matched to a gene: 3.

The CDR3: CASTPDRGYGYTF. The CDR3 nucleotides are TGTGCCAGCACCCCGGACAGGGGCTATGGCTACACCTTC. The genes are TRBV27 and TRBJ1-2; 9 nucleotides match TRBD1. Looked up from germline, CDR1 is MNHEY and CDR2 is SMNVEV (reference sequence). CDR3 length equals 13 residues. J lost 4 bases, V lost 7 bases, and 4 bases had no gene match.

The chain joins TRBV27 to TRBJ2-4; TRBD1 matches 7 bases. V was pared by 7 bases and J by 6 bases, with 6 bases of the junction left unmatched. This CDR3 comprises 13 residues. CDR1 and CDR2 (germline): MNHEY, SMNVEV (reference sequence). The CDR3 loop is CASKTGLTNIQYF. DNA for the CDR3: TGTGCCAGCAAGACAGGGTTGACAAACATTCAGTACTTC.

The rearrangement uses TRBV13 and TRBJ2-2; TRBD2 agrees at 14 bases. The CDR3 consists of 19 residues. Germline trimming cut 4 bases from V and 5 bases from J; bases unmatched to any gene: 12. CDR1 and CDR2 (germline): PRHDT, FYEKMQ (reference sequence). CDR3: CASSSPGLAGEVRTGELFF. The CDR3 region has the DNA TGTGCCAGCAGCTCTCCGGGACTAGCGGGAGAAGTGAGAACCGGGGAGCTGTTTTTT.

This clonotype was seen more than once but under ten times. This sequence joins TRBV20-1 and TRBJ2-1; no clear D. The germline V and J ends were trimmed by 1 base and 1 base, with 11 bases remaining between them. This CDR3 spans 15 amino acids. Per the germline V gene, CDR1 is DFQATT and CDR2 is SNEGSKA (reference sequence). The CDR3 sequence: CSARARAASYNEQFF. CDR3 coding DNA: TGCAGTGCTAGAGCTAGGGCCGCGTCCTACAATGAGCAGTTCTTC.

This clonotype was recorded only once. The chain couples TRBV4-3 to TRBJ1-2; no clear D. Trimming removed 0 bases at V and 10 bases at J, with 15 bases between. CDR1 and CDR2 (germline): LGHNA, YSLEER. The CDR3 totals 14 residues. DNA for the CDR3: TGCGCCAGCAGCCAAGATCCCCAGTCTAGAGACTACACCTTC. Residues: CASSQDPQSRDYTF.

The chain is built from TRBV28 and TRBJ2-5; 7 positions match TRBD2. Germline V gene lookup returns CDR1 MDHEN and CDR2 SYDVKM. V gave up 5 bases and J gave up 2 bases; unmatched junction bases: 5. This CDR3 spans 14 amino acids. The CDR3: CASSLRTRQETQYF. The CDR3 DNA reads as TGTGCCAGCAGTCTTAGGACTAGGCAAGAGACCCAGTACTTC. Combining the CDR3 with reference TRBV28 and TRBJ2-5 gives the whole variable domain DVKVTQSSRYLVKRTGEKVFLECVQDMDHENMFWYRQDPGLGLRLIYFSYDVKMKEKGDIPEGYSVSREKKERFSLILESASTNQTSMYLCASSLRTRQETQYFGPGTRLLVL.

In this sample, this clonotype turned up a few times. The gene calls are TRBV7-6 and TRBJ1-5; 7 bases agree with TRBD1. J gave up 7 bases and V 5 bases, and 5 bases lay outside the gene matches. Germline values: CDR1 SGHVS, CDR2 FNYEAQ. This CDR3 has 13 amino acids. CDR3: CASSRDRVQPQHF. As DNA, the CDR3 is TGTGCCAGCAGCCGAGACAGGGTCCAGCCCCAGCATTTT.

This clonotype was counted a few times. This rearrangement joins TRBV6-2 or TRBV6-3 to TRBJ1-5; a possible D gene is TRBD1 (5 bases). V shed 8 bases and J shed 4 bases, with 18 bases lying between them. Germline V gene data show CDR1 as MNHEY and CDR2 as SVGEGT. The CDR3 is 15 residues long. The DNA of the CDR3 is TGTGCCAGCCGTGGTGGGCAGGGAGGGAATCAGCCCCAGCATTTT. Protein product: CASRGGQGGNQPQHF.

This clonotype was seen a handful of times. The chain is built from TRBV10-3 and TRBJ1-4, with D unclear. The ends were cut back, 10 bases at V and 0 bases at J, with 9 bases in the middle. Per the germline V gene, CDR1 is ENHRY and CDR2 is SYGVKD. The CDR3 runs to 13 residues. The CDR3: CATRAATNEKLFF. CDR3 in DNA: TGTGCCACTCGGGCCGCAACTAATGAAAAACTGTTTTTT.

The chain has TRBV3-1 and TRBJ1-5; D is unresolved. Germline CDR1 LGHDT, CDR2 YNNKEL (reference sequence). The CDR3 has 13 residues. The V and J ends lost 1 base and 4 bases respectively, with 5 bases between them. The CDR3 loop reads CASSQAENQPQHF. The CDR3 nucleotides read TGTGCCAGCAGCCAAGCCGAGAATCAGCCCCAGCATTTT.

The chain combines TRBV15 with TRBJ2-7; maybe TRBD1 (6 bases). V lost 1 base and J 5 bases, leaving 12 bases between the germline ends. The CDR3 loop spans 14 amino acids. From germline, CDR1 is LNHNV and CDR2 YYDKDF (reference sequence). The DNA for the CDR3 is TGTGCCACCAGCAGAGGGGAAGGGGGTCACGAGCAGTACTTC. Protein product: CATSRGEGGHEQYF.

This clonotype was counted only a few times. This CDR3 reads CATSKGTSGSYEQYV. For the CDR3, the DNA is TGTGCCACCAGCAAGGGGACTAGCGGTTCCTACGAGCAGTACGTC. V usage is TRBV15 and J usage is TRBJ2-7, with 11 bases identical to TRBD2. The CDR3 is 15 residues long. J gave up 1 base and V 4 bases, and 3 bases lay outside the gene matches. The V gene's germline CDR1 is LNHNV and CDR2 YYDKDF (reference sequence).

The chain employs TRBV20-1 and TRBJ1-1; D remains ambiguous. This CDR3 has 15 amino acids. From germline, CDR1 is DFQATT and CDR2 SNEGSKA (reference sequence). V lost 0 bases and J 3 bases, leaving 14 bases between the germline ends. The CDR3: CSARDGVWRDTEAFF. The CDR3 nucleotides read TGCAGTGCTAGAGATGGGGTGTGGCGGGACACTGAAGCTTTCTTT.

The rearrangement joins TRBV6-1 to TRBJ2-7; 8 nucleotides align to TRBD1. Germline-derived CDR1 and CDR2 are MNHNS and SASEGT. CDR3 length: 15 amino acids. The trim removed 2 bases at V and 2 bases at J, leaving 5 bases unmatched. The CDR3 protein is CASSEWDRTPYEQYF. CDR3 coding DNA: TGTGCCAGCAGTGAATGGGACAGGACACCCTACGAGCAGTACTTC.

The V call is TRBV19, the J call TRBJ1-1; possible D gene TRBD1, 5 bases. The germline V and J ends were trimmed by 0 bases and 1 base, with 6 bases remaining between them. The CDR3 is 14 amino acids. The germline V gene encodes CDR1 LNHDA and CDR2 SQIVND (reference sequence). For the CDR3, the DNA is TGTGCCAGTAGTATAGAAAGGGGGAACACTGAAGCTTTCTTT. This sequence encodes CASSIERGNTEAFF.